Listed below are T cell receptor beta chains from one sample, sequenced in a study of shared clonotypes between healthy human individuals. Sequencing was performed with immunoSEQ multiplex PCR; in TCRdb, only in-frame clones are kept and a portion is missing. The data contain 850,000 to 1,200,000 clones, around 74% of them singletons. The sample was memory CD4+ T cells sorted from blood. All receptors come from a man in his late teens or twenties in good health. Each CDR3 is given with its conserved first and last residue. Fields, in order: CDR3 protein, CDR3 DNA, clone size, J gene, CDR3 length, D gene, V gene. The D gene is left open where the match is weak. Clone size is given for some rows only: seen once, a few or many times, or a class if the clone is expanded.

CDR3: CASSSGLADLYTQYF
DNA: TGTGCCAGCAGCTCCGGACTAGCGGACCTCTATACGCAGTATTTT
size: -
J: TRBJ2-3
length: 15
D: TRBD2
V: TRBV28

CDR3: CASSLDGAGNQPQHF
DNA: TGTGCCAGCAGCTTAGACGGGGCGGGCAATCAGCCCCAGCATTTT
size: -
J: TRBJ1-5
length: 15
D: -
V: TRBV7-9

CDR3: CASSLGRQGLETQYF
DNA: TGTGCCAGCAGCTTAGGCCGACAGGGCCTCGAGACCCAGTACTTC
size: once
J: TRBJ2-5
length: 15
D: TRBD1
V: TRBV7-6

CDR3: CASSNSRGGANIQYF
DNA: TGTGCCAGCAGTAATTCTCGCGGCGGGGCGAACATTCAGTACTTC
size: -
J: TRBJ2-4
length: 15
D: -
V: TRBV28

CDR3: CASSERTGWGQIATGELFF
DNA: TGTGCCAGCAGTGAGCGGACAGGGTGGGGGCAAATAGCGACCGGGGAGCTGTTTTTT
size: -
J: TRBJ2-2
length: 19
D: TRBD1
V: TRBV6-1

CDR3: CSAGQGAYEQYF
DNA: TGCAGCGCCGGACAGGGGGCCTACGAGCAGTACTTC
size: few
J: TRBJ2-7
length: 12
D: TRBD1
V: TRBV29-1

CDR3: CASSVTGRGFYEQYF
DNA: TGTGCCAGCAGCGTGACCGGGAGGGGTTTCTACGAGCAGTACTTC
size: -
J: TRBJ2-7
length: 15
D: TRBD2
V: TRBV11-1

CDR3: CASSEGGGWQPQHF
DNA: TGTGCCAGCAGTGAAGGAGGGGGATGGCAGCCCCAGCATTTT
size: once
J: TRBJ1-5
length: 14
D: -
V: TRBV6-1

CDR3: CATKTGMKTEAFF
DNA: TGTGCCACCAAGACAGGGATGAAGACTGAAGCTTTCTTT
size: -
J: TRBJ1-1
length: 13
D: TRBD1
V: TRBV10-3

CDR3: CASSLGGGLETQYF
DNA: TGCGCCAGCAGCTTGGGAGGGGGGCTGGAGACCCAGTACTTC
size: -
J: TRBJ2-5
length: 14
D: -
V: TRBV5-1

CDR3: CASSDNPVRNEKLFF
DNA: TGTGCCAGTAGCGATAACCCAGTACGGAATGAAAAACTGTTTTTT
size: once
J: TRBJ1-4
length: 15
D: -
V: TRBV19

CDR3: CASSLVAGWREQFF
DNA: TGTGCCAGCAGCTTAGTTGCGGGGTGGCGAGAGCAGTTCTTC
size: -
J: TRBJ2-1
length: 14
D: -
V: TRBV11-2

CDR3: CASSEYPRQGMSNQPQHF
DNA: TGTGCCAGCAGTGAATACCCTCGACAGGGTATGAGCAATCAGCCCCAGCATTTT
size: -
J: TRBJ1-5
length: 18
D: TRBD1
V: TRBV2

CDR3: CASRPGSYNSPLHF
DNA: TGTGCCAGCAGGCCAGGTTCCTATAATTCACCCCTCCACTTT
size: -
J: TRBJ1-6
length: 14
D: -
V: TRBV6-6

CDR3: CASSPPSVADTQYF
DNA: TGTGCCAGCTCACCACCATCGGTGGCAGATACGCAGTATTTT
size: -
J: TRBJ2-3
length: 14
D: -
V: TRBV18